The 30 T cell receptor beta chains below come from one sample, sequenced in a study of blood T cell repertoires in COVID-19. Sequenced by immunoSEQ multiplex PCR; TCRdb stores in-frame clones only, minus some. The table includes approximately 250,000 clones, about 83% detected once. Material: peripheral blood. These receptors originate from a woman aged 80 or older with COVID-19, enrolled during active disease.

Concerning this clone: The same CDR3 also results from other DNA sequences found in this sample. The V call is TRBV11-2, the J call TRBJ1-1; D remains unclear. In germline, CDR1 is SGHAT, CDR2 FQNNGV. The V and J ends lost 5 bases and 0 bases respectively, with 7 bases between them. CDR3 size: 13 residues. The CDR3 loop reads CASSPQVNTEAFF. Written as DNA, the CDR3 is TGTGCCAGCAGCCCTCAGGTGAACACTGAAGCTTTCTTT.

V gene TRBV5-4 combines with J gene TRBJ1-1, with no clear D. Germline CDR1 is SGHNT and CDR2 is YYREEE (reference sequence). The V end was cut by 2 bases, the J end by 0 bases, with 14 bases between. The CDR3 contains 16 residues. CDR3 bases: TGTGCCAGCAGCTTTAATGCGGCAGCCATGAACACTGAAGCTTTCTTT. Its translation: CASSFNAAAMNTEAFF.

This clone was found once. The CDR3 is CASSEYPQGGYGYTF. CDR3 bases: TGTGCCAGCAGTGAATATCCCCAGGGGGGCTATGGCTACACCTTC. The gene calls are TRBV6-1 and TRBJ1-2, with TRBD1 matching over 7 bases. The CDR3 runs 15 residues. Germline CDR1 MNHNS, CDR2 SASEGT. The J segment lost 4 bases and the V segment lost 2 bases, leaving 7 bases of the junction unmatched.

The chain has TRBV4-2 and TRBJ1-6; TRBD1 matches 8 bases. The CDR3 totals 18 residues. The trim removed 1 base at V and 6 bases at J, leaving 11 bases unmatched. Germline V gene data show CDR1 as LGHNA and CDR2 as YNFKEQ. CDR3 coding DNA: TGTGCCAGCAGCCAAGGGAATGAGGCAGGGGGCATTAATTCACCCCTCCACTTT. The encoded protein is CASSQGNEAGGINSPLHF.

J is TRBJ2-2 and V is TRBV7-2; TRBD2 agrees at 13 bases. V shed 3 bases, J shed 6 bases, and the junction held 4 bases outside the gene matches. Germline V gives CDR1 SGHTA, CDR2 FQGNSA. The CDR3 length is 16 residues. CDR3 coding DNA: TGTGCCAGCAGCTTCACTACTAGCGGGGGGGCCGGGGAGCTGTTTTTT. Translating gives CASSFTTSGGAGELFF. The entire variable domain, with the rest obtained from reference TRBV7-2 and TRBJ2-2, is as follows: GAGVSQSPSNKVTEKGKDVELRCDPISGHTALYWYRQSLGQGLEFLIYFQGNSAPDKSGLPSDRFSAERTGGSVSTLTIQRTQQEDSAVYLCASSFTTSGGAGELFFGEGSRLTVL.

The chain's CDR3 is CASSPPVGGTGANVLTF. CDR3 DNA sequence: TGTGCCAGCTCACCACCGGTAGGGGGCACTGGGGCCAACGTCCTGACTTTC. The J gene is TRBJ2-6, the V gene TRBV18; 7 bases match TRBD1. The germline V gene encodes CDR1 KGHSH and CDR2 LQKENI. Trimming at V came to 0 bases and at J to 2 bases, leaving 4 bases not matched to a gene. CDR3 length: 17 residues.

The V and J genes are TRBV27 and TRBJ2-1, with 7 bases that match TRBD2. The junction had 10 bases not matched to a gene; V was cut back by 5 bases and J by 6 bases. Germline-derived CDR1 and CDR2 are MNHEY and SMNVEV (reference sequence). The CDR3 has 15 residues. CDR3 in DNA: TGTGCCAGCAGTCCCCTAGCGGTCGCCAGCAATGAGCAGTTCTTC. Encoded protein: CASSPLAVASNEQFF.

As to this clone: Additional DNA sequences in this sample encode the identical CDR3. The rearrangement uses TRBV5-1 and TRBJ1-6; 7 bases agree with TRBD1. V dropped 3 bases and J dropped 7; count of bases not matched to a gene: 4. Per germline, CDR1 SGHRS and CDR2 YFSETQ. The CDR3 extends over 14 amino acids. CDR3 DNA sequence: TGCGCCAGCAGCTCTGGACAGGCGAATTCACCCCTCCACTTT. Translating gives CASSSGQANSPLHF.

The chain links TRBV6-5 to TRBJ1-2; perhaps TRBD1 as D (6 bases). The CDR3 spans 12 residues. The V end was cut by 6 bases, the J end by 7 bases, with 12 bases between. Germline values: CDR1 MNHEY, CDR2 SVGAGI. CDR3 residues: CASRLGGRGYTF. The CDR3 DNA follows: TGTGCCAGCAGATTAGGGGGTCGTGGCTACACCTTC.

The CDR3 reads CASSKVRTGGAHEKLFF. CDR3 bases: TGTGCCAGCAGCAAAGTTCGGACAGGGGGCGCTCATGAAAAACTGTTTTTT. The gene calls are TRBV21-1 and TRBJ1-4; whether TRBD1, the table's D call, matches the DNA was not checked. TRBV21-1 is shown as a pseudogene. The CDR3 extends over 17 amino acids.

The chain links TRBV3-1 (or the pseudogene TRBV3-2) to TRBJ1-4, with D uncertain. The CDR3 contains 12 residues. CDR1 LGHDT and CDR2 YNNKEL come from the germline V gene (reference sequence). The germline V and J ends were trimmed by 3 bases and 8 bases, with 7 bases remaining between them. The CDR3 DNA reads as TGTGCCAGCAGCCAGGGCCCGGAAAAACTGTTTTTT. It yields the protein CASSQGPEKLFF.

The chain combines TRBV6-5 with TRBJ1-2; TRBD1 aligns across 12 bases. CDR1 MNHEY and CDR2 SVGAGI come from the germline V gene. The CDR3 runs to 15 residues. Unmatched junction bases numbered 10, after V lost 6 bases and J lost 8 bases. The CDR3 DNA is TGTGCCAGCAGCGGAGGGACAGGGGGCGCCGAGGGCTACACCTTC. Translation: CASSGGTGGAEGYTF.

The V call is TRBV21-1, the J call TRBJ1-3. TRBV21-1 is marked as a pseudogene. This CDR3 contains 15 residues. CDR3 protein: CASRGLPLWKDTIYF. CDR3 in DNA: TGTGCCAGCCGCGGACTGCCTCTCTGGAAGGACACCATATATTTT.

J is TRBJ1-6 and V is TRBV9, with 9 bases lining up with TRBD1. This CDR3 is built from 14 residues. V dropped 5 bases and J dropped 6; count of bases not matched to a gene: 3. Germline V CDR1 and CDR2: SGDLS, YYNGEE. The DNA of the CDR3 is TGTGCCAGCAGGGCACAGGGGGCTAATTCACCCCTCCACTTT. As protein: CASRAQGANSPLHF.

This chain joins TRBV6-5 and TRBJ1-1; D not certain. Germline lookup yields CDR1 MNHEY and CDR2 SVGAGI. The CDR3 contains 13 residues. Deletions cut 5 bases from V and 0 bases from J, with 7 bases between. CDR3 in DNA: TGTGCCAGCAGTAACACCATGAACACTGAAGCTTTCTTT. Encoded protein: CASSNTMNTEAFF.

The rearrangement links TRBV6-4 to TRBJ2-5; tentative D call: TRBD2 (6 bases). The CDR3 has 15 amino acids. Germline loops: CDR1 MRHNA, CDR2 SNTAGT. Deletions cut 11 bases from V and 2 bases from J, with 21 bases between. The CDR3 coding sequence is TGTGCCCAGGCGGTCTACCCCGGGGGACAAGAGACCCAGTACTTC. Its protein is CAQAVYPGGQETQYF.

The J gene is TRBJ2-2, the V gene TRBV10-3; D uncertain. V was trimmed by 0 bases and J by 5 bases, leaving 7 bases between them. The CDR3 has 14 residues. Germline V CDR1 and CDR2: ENHRY, SYGVKD. Here the CDR3 reads CAISESRDTGELFF. CDR3 coding DNA: TGTGCCATCAGTGAGTCTCGCGATACCGGGGAGCTGTTTTTT.

The chain recombines TRBV2 with TRBJ1-1, with D hard to call. This CDR3 is built from 11 residues. Germline V gives CDR1 SNHLY, CDR2 FYNNEI. V lost 5 bases and J 7 bases, leaving 8 bases between the germline ends. The chain's CDR3 is CASSFRDEAFF. CDR3 sequence (DNA): TGTGCCAGCAGTTTCCGGGATGAAGCTTTCTTT.

This chain uses TRBV12-3 or TRBV12-4 with TRBJ1-5; D unclear. Between the trimmed V and J ends, which lost 5 bases and 5 bases, there was a span of 10 bases. The CDR3 consists of 13 residues. The CDR3 DNA sequence: TGTGCCAGCAGTACTCAGAGGGATCAGCCCCAGCATTTT. Amino acids: CASSTQRDQPQHF.

The chain has TRBV6-1 and TRBJ1-2; D uncertain. Germline V gene data show CDR1 as MNHNS and CDR2 as SASEGT. V lost 3 bases, J lost 0 bases, and 17 bases lay in between. There are 17 residues in the CDR3. The DNA of the CDR3 is TGTGCCAGCAGTGATCGGGAAGATCTCCTAGCTAACTATGGCTACACCTTC. This gives the protein CASSDREDLLANYGYTF.

The chain combines TRBV11-2 with TRBJ2-5; D may be TRBD1 (6 bases). V dropped 2 bases and J dropped 5 bases, with 12 bases sitting between them. Germline lookup yields CDR1 SGHAT and CDR2 FQNNGV. This CDR3 comprises 14 residues. The CDR3 DNA follows: TGTGCCAGCAGCTTATCAGGGGTTGGGGAGACCCAGTACTTC. It specifies CASSLSGVGETQYF.

The rearrangement joins TRBV3-1 (or the pseudogene TRBV3-2) to TRBJ1-5; unclear D gene. This CDR3 is built from 13 residues. V was pared by 4 bases and J by 6 bases, with 10 bases between. Germline CDR1 and CDR2: LGHDT and YNNKEL (reference sequence). The chain's CDR3 is CASSLETGQPQHF. CDR3 coding DNA: TGTGCCAGCAGCCTCGAAACGGGTCAGCCCCAGCATTTT.

This clone was counted only a few times. The genes are TRBV28 and TRBJ1-1; TRBD1 is a possible D gene (6 bases). The CDR3 contains 14 residues. The V and J ends lost 2 bases and 6 bases respectively, with 13 bases between them. Germline-derived CDR1 and CDR2 are MDHEN and SYDVKM. CDR3 in amino acids: CASSLVVQGSEAFF. The CDR3 nucleotides read TGTGCCAGCAGTTTAGTGGTACAGGGTTCTGAAGCTTTCTTT.

V and J are TRBV11-2 and TRBJ1-1, with D unresolved. Looked up from germline, CDR1 is SGHAT and CDR2 is FQNNGV. The CDR3 runs 15 residues. V was clipped by 3 bases and J by 2 bases, with 13 bases between them. The chain's CDR3 is CASSFLMGGNTEAFF. For the CDR3, the DNA is TGTGCCAGCAGCTTTCTAATGGGAGGAAACACTGAAGCTTTCTTT.

DNA of the CDR3: TGTGCCAGCAGCTTAGGGTCGGTCGCCCTCGGAGGCTATGGCTACACCTTC. Translated: CASSLGSVALGGYGYTF. This sequence joins TRBV7-2 and TRBJ1-2; D is ambiguous. Trimming took 1 base from V and 4 from J, leaving 19 bases between them. The CDR3 covers 17 residues. Germline V lookup: CDR1 SGHTA, CDR2 FQGNSA.

The chain links TRBV24-1 to TRBJ2-3, with TRBD2 matching over 10 bases. This CDR3 has 14 residues. CDR1 KGHDR and CDR2 SFDVKD come from the germline V gene. V dropped 7 bases and J dropped 4; count of bases not matched to a gene: 4. The CDR3 sequence: CATRSGGAADTQYF. CDR3 nucleotides: TGTGCCACCAGGAGCGGGGGGGCTGCAGATACGCAGTATTTT.

V is TRBV28 and J is TRBJ2-7; 7 bases agree with TRBD2. Germline values: CDR1 MDHEN, CDR2 SYDVKM. With V trimmed by 3 bases and J by 0 bases, 5 bases remained unmatched. There are 15 residues in the CDR3. CDR3 coding DNA: TGTGCCAGCAGTTTCGGCGGGGGAAACTCCTACGAGCAGTACTTC. It translates to CASSFGGGNSYEQYF.

The gene calls are TRBV2 and TRBJ2-1; D ambiguous. V lost 4 bases to trimming and J lost 2 bases, with 12 bases between them. Germline V gene sequence: CDR1 SNHLY, CDR2 FYNNEI. This CDR3 is 15 amino acids long. The CDR3 spells CASSVQAIPYNEQFF. The CDR3, as DNA: TGTGCCAGCAGTGTGCAGGCAATTCCCTACAATGAGCAGTTCTTC.

The V gene is TRBV2, the J gene TRBJ1-1, with 8 bases matching TRBD1. V dropped 7 bases and J dropped 0; count of bases not matched to a gene: 7. The CDR3 runs 15 residues. Germline-derived CDR1 and CDR2 are SNHLY and FYNNEI. The CDR3 nucleotides read TGTGCCAGCACGCAGGGGGCTACGTTGAACACTGAAGCTTTCTTT. This gives the protein CASTQGATLNTEAFF.

The chain links TRBV29-1 to TRBJ1-2, with unresolved D. V lost 7 bases to trimming and J lost 4 bases, with 16 bases between them. Germline CDR1 SQVTM, CDR2 ANQGSEA. This CDR3 has 13 residues. CDR3 coding DNA: TGCAGCGGCTACTTAGAGAAGTCCTATGGCTACACCTTC. Residues: CSGYLEKSYGYTF.